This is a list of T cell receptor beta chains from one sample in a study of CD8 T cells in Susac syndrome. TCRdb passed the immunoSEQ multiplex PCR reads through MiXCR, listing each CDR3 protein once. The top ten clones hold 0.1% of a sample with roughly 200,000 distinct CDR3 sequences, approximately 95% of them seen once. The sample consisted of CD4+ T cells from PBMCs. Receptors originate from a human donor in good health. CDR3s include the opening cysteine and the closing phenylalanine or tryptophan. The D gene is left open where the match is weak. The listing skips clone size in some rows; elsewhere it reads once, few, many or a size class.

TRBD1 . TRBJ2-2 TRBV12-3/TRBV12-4 CALRDRGRGTGELFF TGTGCCCTAAGGGACAGGGGGCGCGGCACCGGGGAGCTGTTTTTT
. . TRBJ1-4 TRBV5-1 CASSLERAEKLFF TGCGCCAGCAGCTTGGAGCGGGCTGAAAAACTGTTTTTT
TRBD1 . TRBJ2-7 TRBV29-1 CSVGGKGTDPYEQYF TGCAGCGTTGGGGGAAAGGGGACAGATCCATACGAGCAGTACTTC
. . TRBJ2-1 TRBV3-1 CASSPRTVPPYNEQFF TGTGCCAGCAGCCCGAGGACAGTCCCGCCGTACAATGAGCAGTTCTTC
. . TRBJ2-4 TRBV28 CASVSVTKNIQYF TGTGCCAGTGTATCTGTGACCAAAAACATTCAGTACTTC
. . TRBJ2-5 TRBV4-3 CASSQSFTVRTQYF TGCGCCAGCAGCCAAAGTTTTACGGTTCGGACCCAGTACTTC
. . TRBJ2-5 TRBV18 CASSPVYQETQYF TGTGCCAGCTCACCCGTGTACCAAGAGACCCAGTACTTC
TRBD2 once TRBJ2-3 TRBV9 CASSMGTRDTQYF TGTGCCAGCAGCATGGGGACTAGGGATACGCAGTATTTT
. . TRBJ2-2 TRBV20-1 CSARQGFGELFF TGCAGTGCTAGGCAGGGATTCGGGGAGCTGTTTTTT
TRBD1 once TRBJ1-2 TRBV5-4 CASSLDRDGYTF TGTGCCAGCAGCCTGGACAGGGACGGCTACACCTTC
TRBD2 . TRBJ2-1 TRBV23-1 CAARSRGGDNEQFF TGCGCCGCCAGGAGTCGCGGGGGGGACAATGAGCAGTTCTTC
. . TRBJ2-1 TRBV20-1 CSLVPYNEQFF TGCAGTTTAGTCCCCTACAATGAGCAGTTCTTC
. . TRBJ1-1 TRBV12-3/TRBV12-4 CASSPQATYTEAFF TGTGCCAGCAGTCCACAGGCCACCTACACTGAAGCTTTCTTT
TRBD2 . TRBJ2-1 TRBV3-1 CASSQGLAGFNEQFF TGTGCCAGCAGCCAAGGGCTAGCGGGCTTCAATGAGCAGTTCTTC
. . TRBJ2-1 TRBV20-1 CSASPGPYNEQFF TGCAGTGCTAGCCCAGGGCCCTACAATGAGCAGTTCTTC
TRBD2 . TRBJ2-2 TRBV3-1 CASSPWTSGRSGELFF TGTGCCAGCAGCCCCTGGACTAGCGGGAGAAGCGGGGAGCTGTTTTTT
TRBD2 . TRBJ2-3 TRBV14 CASSYTSGPSTDTQYF TGTGCCAGCAGCTACACTAGCGGTCCTAGCACAGATACGCAGTATTTT
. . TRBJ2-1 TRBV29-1 CSGDEQFF TGCAGCGGCGATGAGCAGTTCTTC
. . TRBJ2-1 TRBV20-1 CSASGRFRDEQFF TGCAGTGCTAGTGGGCGGTTCAGGGATGAGCAGTTCTTC
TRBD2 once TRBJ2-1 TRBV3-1 CASSQPGTSGSNEQFF TGTGCCAGCAGCCAACCCGGGACTAGCGGGAGTAATGAGCAGTTCTTC